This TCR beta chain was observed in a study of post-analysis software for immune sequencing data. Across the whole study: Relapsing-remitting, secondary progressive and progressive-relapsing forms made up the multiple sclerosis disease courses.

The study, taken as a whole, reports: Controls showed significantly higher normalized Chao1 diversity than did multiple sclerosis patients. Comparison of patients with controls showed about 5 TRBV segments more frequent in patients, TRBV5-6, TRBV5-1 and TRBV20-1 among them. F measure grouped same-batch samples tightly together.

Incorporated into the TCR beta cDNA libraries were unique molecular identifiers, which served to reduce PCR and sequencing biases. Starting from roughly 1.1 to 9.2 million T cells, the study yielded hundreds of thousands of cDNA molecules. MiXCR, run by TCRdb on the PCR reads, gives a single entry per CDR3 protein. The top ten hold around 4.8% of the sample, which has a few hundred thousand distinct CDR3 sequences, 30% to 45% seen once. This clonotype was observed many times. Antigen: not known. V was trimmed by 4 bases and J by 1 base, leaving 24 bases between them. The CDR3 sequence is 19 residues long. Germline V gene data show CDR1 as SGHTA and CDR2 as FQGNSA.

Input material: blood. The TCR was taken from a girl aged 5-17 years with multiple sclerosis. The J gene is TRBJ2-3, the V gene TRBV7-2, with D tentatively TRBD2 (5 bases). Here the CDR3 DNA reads TGTGCCAGCAGCTCCAAAGCATCCCCGGGTGGGCGGGGCACAGATACGCAGTATTTT. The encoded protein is CASSSKASPGGRGTDTQYF.